Listed below are T cell receptor beta chains from one sample, sequenced in a study of metastatic and nonmetastatic thyroid tumors. TCRdb re-processed the PCR reads through MiXCR. The sample yields over 30,000 clones, approximately 15% seen once. Sequencing input: blood. The receptors stem from a male donor with papillary thyroid cancer or a benign thyroid nodule (not recorded which). Some clones in this sample may be carry-over from other donors' samples. CDR3s include the opening cysteine and the closing phenylalanine or tryptophan. Fields, in order: clone size, D gene, J gene, V gene, CDR3 DNA, CDR3 protein. The D gene is left open where the match is weak. Size tells how often a clone was seen (once, few, many) or the class of an expanded clone, and some rows leave it out.

abundance: many; d_gene: TRBD2; j_gene: TRBJ2-1; v_gene: TRBV19; CDR3nt: TGTGCCAGTAGTATATCGGCTAGCGGGAGTGTAACAAATGAGCAGTTCTTC; CDR3aa: CASSISASGSVTNEQFF
abundance: many; d_gene: .; j_gene: TRBJ1-6; v_gene: TRBV2; CDR3nt: TGTGCCAGCAGTGAAACTGGACAGAATTCACCCCTCCACTTT; CDR3aa: CASSETGQNSPLHF
abundance: many; d_gene: .; j_gene: TRBJ1-5; v_gene: TRBV6-1; CDR3nt: TGTGCCAGCAGTCCCACAGGGTTGGGAGGCCAGCCCCAGCATTTT; CDR3aa: CASSPTGLGGQPQHF
abundance: many; d_gene: .; j_gene: TRBJ1-1; v_gene: TRBV20-1; CDR3nt: TGCAGTGCTAGTAAGGTTAGGACACAGAACACTGAAGCTTTCTTT; CDR3aa: CSASKVRTQNTEAFF
abundance: many; d_gene: .; j_gene: TRBJ2-7; v_gene: TRBV2; CDR3nt: TGTGCCAGCAGTGTTTTGGCAGGGCCTACCTACGAGCAGTACTTC; CDR3aa: CASSVLAGPTYEQYF
abundance: many; d_gene: .; j_gene: TRBJ2-1; v_gene: TRBV7-2; CDR3nt: TGTGCCAGCAGCCCGCAGACTAGTTTGGGCGTTGAGCAGTTCTTC; CDR3aa: CASSPQTSLGVEQFF
abundance: many; d_gene: .; j_gene: TRBJ1-4; v_gene: TRBV12-3/TRBV12-4; CDR3nt: TGTGCCAGCAGTCCCAGACAGGTTGAAAAACTGTTTTTT; CDR3aa: CASSPRQVEKLFF
abundance: .; d_gene: .; j_gene: TRBJ2-6; v_gene: TRBV6-1; CDR3nt: TGTGCCTCAAGGGTGTTTGGGGCCAACGTCCTGACTTTC; CDR3aa: CASRVFGANVLTF
abundance: many; d_gene: TRBD1; j_gene: TRBJ1-1; v_gene: TRBV3-1; CDR3nt: TGTGCCAGCAGCCAAGGGAACAGGGGTGGGTTCTTT; CDR3aa: CASSQGNRGGFF
abundance: medium-sized; d_gene: .; j_gene: TRBJ2-2; v_gene: TRBV6-5; CDR3nt: TGTGCCAGCAGTTACGCAAGACAGCCCGGGGAGCTGTTTTTT; CDR3aa: CASSYARQPGELFF